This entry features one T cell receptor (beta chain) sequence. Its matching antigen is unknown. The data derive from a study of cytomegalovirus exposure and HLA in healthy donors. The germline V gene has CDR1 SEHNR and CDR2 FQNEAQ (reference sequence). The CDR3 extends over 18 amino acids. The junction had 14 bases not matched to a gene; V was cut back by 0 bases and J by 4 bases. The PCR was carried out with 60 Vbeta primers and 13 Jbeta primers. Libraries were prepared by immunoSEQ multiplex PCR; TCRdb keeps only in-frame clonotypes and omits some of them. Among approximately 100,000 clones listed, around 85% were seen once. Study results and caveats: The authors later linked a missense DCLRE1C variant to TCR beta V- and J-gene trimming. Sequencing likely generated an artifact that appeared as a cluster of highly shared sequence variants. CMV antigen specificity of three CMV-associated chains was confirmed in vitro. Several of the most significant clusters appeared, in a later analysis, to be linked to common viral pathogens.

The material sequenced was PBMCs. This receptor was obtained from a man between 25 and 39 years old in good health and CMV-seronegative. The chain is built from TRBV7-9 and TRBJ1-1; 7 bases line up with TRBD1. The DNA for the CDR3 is TGTGCCAGCAGCTTAGCCCCGGGCAGGAGGGGGCGGTCCACTGAAGCTTTCTTT. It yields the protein CASSLAPGRRGRSTEAFF.